The present entry profiles one T cell receptor (beta chain) with its context. Its antigen is not identified. This sample was included in a study of T cell responses to AZD1222 COVID-19 vaccine. The study, taken as a whole, reports: Clonal diversity was possibly underestimated, and the donors were mostly white British, with more females. Just six AZD1222 recipients were seropositive at baseline.

The method was immunoSEQ multiplex PCR; TCRdb's version includes in-frame clones alone and lacks a portion of them. This table holds about 130,000 clones, about nine tenths found once. Germline assignment: CDR1 LGHNA and CDR2 YNFKEQ. This CDR3 region has 13 residues. V dropped 8 bases and J dropped 0 bases, with 7 bases sitting between them. The TCR sequence derives from an adult in good health. This chain uses TRBV4-2 with TRBJ2-2, with D perhaps TRBD2 (5 bases). The sequences come from peripheral blood, collected on day 0 of MenACWY control vaccination. This chain's CDR3 is CASGLPNTGELFF. The CDR3 nucleotides are TGTGCCAGCGGACTGCCGAACACCGGGGAGCTGTTTTTT.